The 22 T cell receptor beta chains in this list originate from one sample, sequenced in a study of T cells in Graves' hyperthyroidism and ophthalmopathy. TCR beta CDR3 sequences were amplified from RNA transcripts. Researchers ran a first-round RT-PCR on the TCR CDR3 using the HTBI primer set. TCRdb reprocessed the multiplex PCR reads with MiXCR, giving one entry per CDR3 protein. The profile shows some 380,000 distinct CDR3 sequences, less than 15% of them singletons. The sample comprised blood. The receptor set was obtained from a man younger than 40 with Graves' hyperthyroidism that later progressed to Graves' ophthalmopathy.

This clonotype appeared a few times. The rearrangement links TRBV7-9 to TRBJ1-4, with a possible D match to TRBD1 (5 bases). Germline V gene lookup returns CDR1 SEHNR and CDR2 FQNEAQ (reference sequence). The germline V and J ends were trimmed by 5 bases and 7 bases, with 29 bases remaining between them. The CDR3 covers 19 residues. The CDR3 sequence is CASSANRRALLPRGEKLFF. The CDR3 coding sequence is TGTGCCAGCAGCGCAAACCGCCGGGCCCTTCTCCCGAGGGGTGAAAAACTGTTTTTT.

The chain links TRBV11-3 to TRBJ1-1; D is unresolved. This CDR3 is built from 13 residues. CDR1 is SGHNT and CDR2 is YENEEA in the germline V gene. Trimming left V 5 bases short and J 5 bases short, with 12 bases between. CDR3 amino acids: CASSTHYPTEAFF. Here the CDR3 DNA reads TGTGCCAGCAGCACTCATTACCCTACTGAAGCTTTCTTT.

The CDR3 loop reads CASSVGGTDGDTQYF. In nucleotides, the CDR3 is TGTGCCAGCAGCGTAGGAGGGACCGACGGGGATACGCAGTATTTT. V gene TRBV9 combines with J gene TRBJ2-3; the D gene could be TRBD1 or TRBD2 (5 bases each). Trimming took off 0 bases at V and 6 bases at J, with 14 bases between the two ends. The germline CDR1 and CDR2 sequences are SGDLS and YYNGEE. CDR3 length: 15 residues.

This clonotype came up a few times. V and J are TRBV4-1 and TRBJ2-5; 10 nucleotides match TRBD2. The V gene's germline CDR1 is MGHRA and CDR2 YSYEKL. CDR3 length equals 17 residues. The V gene end was trimmed by 6 bases and the J gene end by 1 base; junction bases not matched to a gene: 11. CDR3 sequence: CASRPSGGATSQETQYF. The CDR3, as DNA: TGCGCCAGCAGACCGAGCGGGGGGGCTACATCCCAAGAGACCCAGTACTTC.

This clonotype was counted a few times. V gene TRBV9 combines with J gene TRBJ2-7; D may be TRBD2 (6 bases). The V gene's germline CDR1 is SGDLS and CDR2 YYNGEE. V dropped 4 bases and J dropped 0 bases, with 11 bases sitting between them. The CDR3 is 14 residues long. The CDR3 sequence: CASSLTRSSYEQYF. The CDR3 nucleotides are TGTGCCAGCAGCCTGACTAGAAGCTCCTACGAGCAGTACTTC.

This clonotype was counted many times. The chain couples TRBV6-2 or TRBV6-3 to TRBJ1-5; no firm D call. This CDR3 has 15 amino acids. The germline CDR1 and CDR2 sequences are MNHEY and SVGEGT. V was pared by 2 bases and J by 9 bases, with 17 bases between. CDR3 residues: CASSYRSIKRGPQHF. The CDR3 DNA sequence: TGTGCCAGCAGTTACCGATCGATCAAGCGGGGGCCCCAGCATTTT.

J is TRBJ2-7 and V is TRBV6-2 or TRBV6-3; D ambiguous. Looked up from germline, CDR1 is MNHEY and CDR2 is SVGEGT. The V end was cut by 2 bases, the J end by 2 bases, with 4 bases between. The CDR3 runs 12 residues. CDR3 loop: CASSYETYEQYF. In DNA form, the CDR3 reads TGTGCCAGCAGTTACGAGACCTACGAGCAGTACTTC.

This clonotype was counted ten times or more. V is TRBV5-1 and J is TRBJ1-6; D is uncertain. There are 14 residues in the CDR3. The V end was cut by 3 bases, the J end by 8 bases, with 12 bases between. CDR1 is SGHRS, CDR2 YFSETQ, per germline. The CDR3 bases are TGCGCCAGCAGCTCTGGCAGGCCTGATTCACCCCTCCACTTT. Translation gives CASSSGRPDSPLHF.

The sample holds many counts of this clonotype. The rearrangement uses TRBV6-1 and TRBJ2-7; 7 bases are shared with TRBD2. V was clipped by 6 bases and J by 0 bases; unmatched bases: 8. Per germline, CDR1 MNHNS and CDR2 SASEGT. The CDR3 is made up of 15 amino acids. The CDR3 coding sequence is TGTGCCAGCAGAATGTCGGGGGGACCCTCCTACGAGCAGTACTTC. Translating it yields CASRMSGGPSYEQYF.

This clonotype was observed many times. The chain recombines TRBV2 with TRBJ2-3, with TRBD1 matching 12 bases. The CDR3 consists of 16 residues. In germline, CDR1 is SNHLY, CDR2 FYNNEI. Trimming at V came to 5 bases and at J to 4 bases, leaving 7 bases not matched to a gene. The CDR3 DNA sequence: TGTGCCAGCAGTTGGGACAGGGGGCGCTCCGCAGATACGCAGTATTTT. This encodes CASSWDRGRSADTQYF.

This clonotype occurred many times. V gene TRBV9 combines with J gene TRBJ2-3; tentatively, D is TRBD1 or TRBD2 (5 bases each). This CDR3 is 15 amino acids long. Germline assignment: CDR1 SGDLS and CDR2 YYNGEE. Trimming shortened V by 7 bases and J by 4 bases, and 19 bases separated the two germline ends. The DNA for the CDR3 is TGTGCCAGCTCCCGGGACCCAAAGATCCCAGATACGCAGTATTTT. Residues: CASSRDPKIPDTQYF.

At least ten counts were recorded for this clonotype. The chain couples TRBV6-1 to TRBJ2-7; D is unclear. Trimming pared 5 bases from V and 3 bases from J, leaving 17 bases between. CDR3 length: 15 residues. CDR1 and CDR2 from the germline V gene are MNHNS and SASEGT. This CDR3 is CASSLLSETLYEQYF. The CDR3 nucleotides read TGTGCCAGCAGTCTTCTTTCAGAGACCCTCTACGAGCAGTACTTC.

This chain joins TRBV7-9 and TRBJ1-1; D remains ambiguous. CDR3 length: 13 amino acids. In germline, CDR1 is SEHNR, CDR2 FQNEAQ (reference sequence). The V and J ends lost 3 bases and 8 bases respectively, with 13 bases between them. CDR3 DNA: TGTGCCAGCAGCTTCGGCCTGGATCTGGAAGCTTTCTTT. Amino acids: CASSFGLDLEAFF.

This clonotype was recorded many times. This chain joins TRBV28 and TRBJ1-6; D gene unclear. Germline V CDR1 and CDR2: MDHEN, SYDVKM. The length of the CDR3 is 15 residues. The V end was cut by 6 bases, the J end by 0 bases, with 9 bases between. CDR3 residues: CASSYRSSYNSPLHF. DNA for the CDR3: TGTGCCAGCAGCTACAGAAGCTCCTATAATTCACCCCTCCACTTT.

This clonotype was seen at least ten times. The chain has TRBV2 and TRBJ1-1; D not certain. The germline V and J ends were trimmed by 4 bases and 1 base, with 4 bases remaining between them. The germline CDR1 and CDR2 sequences are SNHLY and FYNNEI. The CDR3 loop spans 12 amino acids. For the CDR3, the DNA is TGTGCCAGCAGTGTAAAGAACACTGAAGCTTTCTTT. Amino acids: CASSVKNTEAFF.

This clonotype was seen a handful of times. The V and J genes are TRBV3-1 and TRBJ2-3, with TRBD1 as a possible D gene (8 bases). Germline-derived CDR1 and CDR2 are LGHDT and YNNKEL (reference sequence). The CDR3 is 15 amino acids. Trimming cost V 3 bases and J 3 bases, with 13 bases left between them. CDR3 in amino acids: CASSQLQGGTDTQYF. The CDR3 DNA reads TGTGCCAGCAGCCAGTTACAGGGGGGGACAGATACGCAGTATTTT.

J is TRBJ2-5 and V is TRBV11-2; 8 positions agree with TRBD1. Unmatched junction bases numbered 5, after V lost 3 bases and J lost 5 bases. The CDR3 spans 14 residues. CDR1 is SGHAT, CDR2 FQNNGV, per germline. CDR3 nucleotide sequence: TGTGCCAGCAGCTTCCAGGGGGCAATTGAGACCCAGTACTTC. It translates to CASSFQGAIETQYF.

This clonotype was recorded many times. The DNA for the CDR3 is TGTGCCATCAGTGAAAAAAGGGCCTTTAATTCACCCCTCCACTTT. Its protein is CAISEKRAFNSPLHF. The chain combines TRBV10-3 with TRBJ1-6; D gene unclear. The CDR3 consists of 15 residues. The V end was cut by 3 bases, the J end by 6 bases, with 12 bases between. Per the germline V gene, CDR1 is ENHRY and CDR2 is SYGVKD.

This clonotype was seen at least ten times. The chain has TRBV6-5 and TRBJ2-1; 8 bases are shared with TRBD2. The V and J ends lost 2 bases and 0 bases, in that order; junction bases with no gene match: 12. The germline CDR1 and CDR2 sequences are MNHEY and SVGAGI. This CDR3 region has 19 residues. This CDR3 is CASSYRGERGLSSYNEQFF. The DNA of the CDR3 is TGTGCCAGCAGTTACAGGGGGGAGCGGGGGCTAAGCTCCTACAATGAGCAGTTCTTC.

This clonotype was seen ten or more times. The chain couples TRBV2 to TRBJ2-3, with 12 nucleotides matching TRBD2. In germline, CDR1 is SNHLY, CDR2 FYNNEI. V was pared by 7 bases and J by 2 bases, with 7 bases of the junction left unmatched. This CDR3 contains 16 residues. The CDR3 DNA reads TGTGCCAGCATCCGGACTAGCGGGAACCCCACAGATACGCAGTATTTT. Its translation is CASIRTSGNPTDTQYF.

Ten or more counts support this clonotype. V usage is TRBV2 and J usage is TRBJ2-2, with 7 bases fitting TRBD1. The CDR3 sequence is 15 residues long. With V trimmed by 4 bases and J by 5 bases, 7 bases remained unmatched. Germline V gene lookup returns CDR1 SNHLY and CDR2 FYNNEI. DNA of the CDR3: TGTGCCAGCAGTGCGGTACAGGGGAATACCGGGGAGCTGTTTTTT. Protein: CASSAVQGNTGELFF.

The CDR3 loop is CAIRQGLQETQYF. The CDR3 DNA reads TGTGCCATCAGACAGGGTTTACAAGAGACCCAGTACTTC. This chain joins TRBV10-3 and TRBJ2-5; D is perhaps TRBD1 (6 bases). V was trimmed by 6 bases and J by 2 bases, leaving 10 bases between them. This CDR3 spans 13 amino acids. The germline gives CDR1 ENHRY, CDR2 SYGVKD.